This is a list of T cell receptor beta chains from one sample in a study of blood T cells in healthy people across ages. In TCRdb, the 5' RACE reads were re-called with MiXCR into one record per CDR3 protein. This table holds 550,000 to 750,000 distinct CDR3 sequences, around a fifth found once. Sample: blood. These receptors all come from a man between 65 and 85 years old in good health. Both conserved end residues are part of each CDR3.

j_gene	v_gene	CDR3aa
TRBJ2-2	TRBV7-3	CASSPAGISYAGELFF
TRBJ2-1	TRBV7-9	CASSLRLAGDVEQFF
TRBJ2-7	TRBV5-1	CASSGSLSYEQYF
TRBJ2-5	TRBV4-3	CASSQDIMGTRHF
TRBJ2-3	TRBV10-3	CAISVGAGSTDTQYF
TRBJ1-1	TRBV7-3	CASSLTRNTEAFF
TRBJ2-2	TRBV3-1	CASSQGQSNAGELFF
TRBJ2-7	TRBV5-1	CASSLAGSLYEQYF
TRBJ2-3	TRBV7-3	CASSLIGTSGGSTDTQYF
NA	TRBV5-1	CASSLPPPGNEQFF
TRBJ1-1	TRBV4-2	CASSSRLTGDTEAFF
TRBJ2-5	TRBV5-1	CASSLPGLETQYF
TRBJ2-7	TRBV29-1	CSVRSPQNGYEQYF
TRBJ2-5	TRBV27	CATGLAGNQETQYF
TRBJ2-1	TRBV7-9	CASSERGLGWGYNEQFF
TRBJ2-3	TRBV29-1	CSVYYRGAGTQYF
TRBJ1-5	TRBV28	CASSLGSSNQPQHF
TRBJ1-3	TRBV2	CASSVTGASSGNTIYF
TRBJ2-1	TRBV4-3	CASSQDTGRFF
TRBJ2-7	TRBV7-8	CASGLAGGDYEQYF
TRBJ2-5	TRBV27	CASMREWGETQYF
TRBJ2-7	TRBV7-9	CASSFTTSGSYEQYF
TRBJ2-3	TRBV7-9	CASSLEAGGWTDTQYF
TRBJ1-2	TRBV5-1	CASSPQPGNYGYTF
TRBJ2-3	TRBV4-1	CASSQEGLTSTDTQYF
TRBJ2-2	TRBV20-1	CSARDNPGHGELFF
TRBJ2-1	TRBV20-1	CSARDLQTSGIYNEQFF
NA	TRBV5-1	CASSLAPGAAEQFF
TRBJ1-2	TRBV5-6	CASRQGTSSWGYTF
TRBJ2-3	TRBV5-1	CASSLVVLAGKDTQYF
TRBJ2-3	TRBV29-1	CSVGQDLTDTQYF
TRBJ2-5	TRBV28	CATAQREETQYF
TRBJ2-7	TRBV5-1	CASRPNVGTYEQYF
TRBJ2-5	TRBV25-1	CASTEAQYF
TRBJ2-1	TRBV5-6	CASSLDRGNSYNEQFF
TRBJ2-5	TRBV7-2	CASSSRTTETQYF
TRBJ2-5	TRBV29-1	CSVVGGQETQYF
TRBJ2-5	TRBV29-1	CSVEDSPTQETQYF
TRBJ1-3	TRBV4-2	CASSQTGQFRNTIYF
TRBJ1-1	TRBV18	CASSLLTGDSNTEAFF
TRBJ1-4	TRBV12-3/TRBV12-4	CASNRGSTNEKLFF
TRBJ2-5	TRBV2	CASPGQYF
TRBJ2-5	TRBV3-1	CASSQGQGKTQYF
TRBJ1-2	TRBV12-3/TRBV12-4	CASSQTGWSYTF
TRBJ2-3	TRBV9	CASSVDAGGPQDTQYF
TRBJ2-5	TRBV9	CASSPLAGGETQYF
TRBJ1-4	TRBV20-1	CSALTLGEKLFF
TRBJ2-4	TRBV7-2	CASSLVVEQNIQYF
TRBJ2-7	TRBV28	CASSGGGMEQYF
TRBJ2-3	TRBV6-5	CASSYGGTSGAPSTDTQYF
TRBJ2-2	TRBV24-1	CATSSQSSGSREGELFF
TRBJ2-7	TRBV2	CASSELPGLAGTGPYEQYF